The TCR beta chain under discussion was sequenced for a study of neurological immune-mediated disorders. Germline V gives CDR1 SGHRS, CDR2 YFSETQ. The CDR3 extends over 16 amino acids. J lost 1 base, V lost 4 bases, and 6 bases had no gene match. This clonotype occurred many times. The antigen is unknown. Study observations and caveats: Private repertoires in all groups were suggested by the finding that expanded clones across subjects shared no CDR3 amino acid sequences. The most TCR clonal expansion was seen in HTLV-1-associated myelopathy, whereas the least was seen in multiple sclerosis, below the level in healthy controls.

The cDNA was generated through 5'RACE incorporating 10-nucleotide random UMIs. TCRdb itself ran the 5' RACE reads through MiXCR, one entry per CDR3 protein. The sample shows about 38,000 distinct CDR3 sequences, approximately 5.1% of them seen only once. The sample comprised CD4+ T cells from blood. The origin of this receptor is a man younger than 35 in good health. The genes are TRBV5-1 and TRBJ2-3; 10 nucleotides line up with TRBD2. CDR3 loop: CASSISGTSGTDTQYF. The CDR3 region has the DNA TGCGCCAGCAGCATTTCCGGGACTAGCGGCACAGATACGCAGTATTTT.